This is a list of T cell receptor beta chains from one sample in a study of shared clonotypes between healthy human individuals. The data were produced by immunoSEQ multiplex PCR, yet TCRdb's version contains in-frame clones alone and is incomplete. The sample consists of about 600,000 clones, about 97% of them appearing once. Sequenced: naive CD4+ T cells sorted from blood. Every receptor here comes from a woman in her twenties or thirties in good health. CDR3s include the opening cysteine and the closing phenylalanine or tryptophan. The D gene is left open where the match is weak. The listing skips clone size in some rows; elsewhere it reads once, few, many or a size class.

V gene: TRBV5-1
CDR3 length: 14
D gene: .
clone size: .
J gene: TRBJ2-7
CDR3 protein: CASSFTVNSYEQYF
CDR3 DNA: TGCGCCAGCAGCTTCACCGTTAACTCCTACGAGCAGTACTTC

V gene: TRBV18
CDR3 length: 15
D gene: .
clone size: .
J gene: TRBJ2-3
CDR3 protein: CASSWADRSTDTQYF
CDR3 DNA: TGTGCCAGCTCTTGGGCGGACAGAAGCACAGATACGCAGTATTTT

V gene: TRBV28
CDR3 length: 15
D gene: TRBD1
clone size: .
J gene: TRBJ1-1
CDR3 protein: CASSIPDRGRTEAFF
CDR3 DNA: TGTGCCAGCAGTATCCCGGACAGGGGGCGGACTGAAGCTTTCTTT

V gene: TRBV5-5
CDR3 length: 15
D gene: .
clone size: .
J gene: TRBJ1-2
CDR3 protein: CASSFQGPDAGGYTF
CDR3 DNA: TGTGCCAGCAGCTTCCAGGGACCTGACGCCGGTGGCTACACCTTC

V gene: TRBV28
CDR3 length: 17
D gene: TRBD2
clone size: .
J gene: TRBJ2-2
CDR3 protein: CASSIKFLAGLVGELFF
CDR3 DNA: TGTGCCAGCAGTATCAAATTCCTAGCGGGACTGGTCGGGGAGCTGTTTTTT

V gene: TRBV28
CDR3 length: 14
D gene: .
clone size: .
J gene: TRBJ1-2
CDR3 protein: CASSFSGEHYGYTF
CDR3 DNA: TGTGCCAGCAGTTTCTCGGGCGAGCACTATGGCTACACCTTC

V gene: TRBV30
CDR3 length: 13
D gene: TRBD1
clone size: .
J gene: TRBJ2-3
CDR3 protein: CAGAGQGTDTQYF
CDR3 DNA: TGTGCCGGGGCCGGACAGGGGACAGATACGCAGTATTTT

V gene: TRBV5-1
CDR3 length: 15
D gene: .
clone size: .
J gene: TRBJ1-3
CDR3 protein: CASSLDGNSGNTIYF
CDR3 DNA: TGCGCCAGCAGCCTGGACGGGAACTCTGGAAACACCATATATTTT

V gene: TRBV5-4
CDR3 length: 13
D gene: .
clone size: .
J gene: TRBJ2-1
CDR3 protein: CATGGKGNNEQFF
CDR3 DNA: TGTGCCACCGGGGGTAAGGGGAACAATGAGCAGTTCTTC

V gene: TRBV5-1
CDR3 length: 14
D gene: .
clone size: .
J gene: TRBJ2-3
CDR3 protein: CASSLVGATDTQYF
CDR3 DNA: TGCGCCAGCAGCTTGGTAGGGGCCACAGATACGCAGTATTTT

V gene: TRBV5-1
CDR3 length: 18
D gene: TRBD2
clone size: .
J gene: TRBJ2-1
CDR3 protein: CASSLVSVSGASYNEQFF
CDR3 DNA: TGCGCCAGCAGCTTGGTATCGGTTAGCGGGGCCTCCTACAATGAGCAGTTCTTC

V gene: TRBV20-1
CDR3 length: 10
D gene: .
clone size: few
J gene: TRBJ2-5
CDR3 protein: CSAFKETQYF
CDR3 DNA: TGCAGTGCTTTCAAAGAGACCCAGTACTTC

V gene: TRBV11-2
CDR3 length: 15
D gene: .
clone size: .
J gene: TRBJ2-7
CDR3 protein: CASSFRGQRLNEQYF
CDR3 DNA: TGTGCCAGCAGCTTCAGGGGTCAGCGGCTTAACGAGCAGTACTTC

V gene: TRBV27
CDR3 length: 15
D gene: .
clone size: .
J gene: TRBJ1-6
CDR3 protein: CASSEQGSYNSPLHF
CDR3 DNA: TGTGCCAGCAGCGAGCAGGGGTCCTATAATTCACCCCTCCACTTT

V gene: TRBV5-1
CDR3 length: 15
D gene: .
clone size: .
J gene: TRBJ2-1
CDR3 protein: CASSWGTGAGNEQFF
CDR3 DNA: TGCGCCAGCAGCTGGGGGACCGGGGCGGGGAATGAGCAGTTCTTC

V gene: TRBV5-1
CDR3 length: 15
D gene: TRBD1
clone size: .
J gene: TRBJ2-1
CDR3 protein: CASSSTTGVYNEQFF
CDR3 DNA: TGCGCCAGCAGCTCGACTACAGGGGTATACAATGAGCAGTTCTTC

V gene: TRBV7-2
CDR3 length: 15
D gene: .
clone size: .
J gene: TRBJ2-7
CDR3 protein: CASSAGSLPPGEQYF
CDR3 DNA: TGTGCCAGCAGCGCAGGTTCACTACCCCCCGGAGAGCAGTACTTC

V gene: TRBV4-1
CDR3 length: 17
D gene: TRBD2
clone size: once
J gene: TRBJ2-2
CDR3 protein: CASSQGLAGVPTGELFF
CDR3 DNA: TGCGCCAGCAGCCAAGGACTAGCGGGAGTACCGACCGGGGAGCTGTTTTTT

V gene: TRBV7-3
CDR3 length: 14
D gene: .
clone size: .
J gene: TRBJ2-1
CDR3 protein: CASSSEGGRNEQFF
CDR3 DNA: TGTGCCAGCAGCTCGGAGGGGGGAAGGAATGAGCAGTTCTTC

V gene: TRBV7-8
CDR3 length: 13
D gene: TRBD1
clone size: .
J gene: TRBJ1-1
CDR3 protein: CASSLSQGTEAFF
CDR3 DNA: TGTGCCAGCAGCTTATCACAGGGGACTGAAGCTTTCTTT

V gene: TRBV11-2
CDR3 length: 17
D gene: .
clone size: .
J gene: TRBJ1-2
CDR3 protein: CASSLAVGARSNYGYTF
CDR3 DNA: TGTGCCAGCAGCTTAGCGGTGGGGGCCAGGTCTAACTATGGCTACACCTTC

V gene: TRBV28
CDR3 length: 15
D gene: .
clone size: .
J gene: TRBJ2-7
CDR3 protein: CASSLSTASGYEQYF
CDR3 DNA: TGTGCCAGCAGTCTTTCCACGGCGAGCGGGTACGAGCAGTACTTC

V gene: TRBV28
CDR3 length: 15
D gene: .
clone size: .
J gene: TRBJ2-6
CDR3 protein: CASSPLTSGANVLTF
CDR3 DNA: TGTGCCAGCAGTCCACTTACTTCTGGGGCCAACGTCCTGACTTTC

V gene: TRBV5-1
CDR3 length: 15
D gene: TRBD2
clone size: once
J gene: TRBJ2-1
CDR3 protein: CASSLARTSADEQFF
CDR3 DNA: TGCGCCAGCAGCCTCGCTAGGACTAGCGCAGATGAGCAGTTCTTC

V gene: TRBV19
CDR3 length: 13
D gene: .
clone size: .
J gene: TRBJ1-1
CDR3 protein: CASSIRTTGRAFF
CDR3 DNA: TGTGCCAGTAGTATCCGGACCACAGGGAGAGCTTTCTTT

V gene: TRBV6-5
CDR3 length: 14
D gene: .
clone size: .
J gene: TRBJ2-7
CDR3 protein: CASSPYASSYEQYF
CDR3 DNA: TGTGCCAGCAGTCCTTACGCCAGCTCCTACGAGCAGTACTTC

V gene: TRBV5-4
CDR3 length: 17
D gene: TRBD2
clone size: .
J gene: TRBJ2-1
CDR3 protein: CASSFWGRGSSYNEQFF
CDR3 DNA: TGTGCCAGCAGCTTCTGGGGACGCGGGAGCTCCTACAATGAGCAGTTCTTC

V gene: TRBV4-1
CDR3 length: 15
D gene: .
clone size: .
J gene: TRBJ2-2
CDR3 protein: CASSREGGGSGELFF
CDR3 DNA: TGCGCCAGCAGCCGAGAGGGGGGCGGGAGCGGGGAGCTGTTTTTT

V gene: TRBV28
CDR3 length: 14
D gene: .
clone size: .
J gene: TRBJ2-2
CDR3 protein: CASSSRGQTGELFF
CDR3 DNA: TGTGCCAGCAGCTCCCGGGGACAAACCGGGGAGCTGTTTTTT

V gene: TRBV12-5
CDR3 length: 16
D gene: TRBD1
clone size: once
J gene: TRBJ1-3
CDR3 protein: CASGFVGQGRGNTIYF
CDR3 DNA: TGTGCTAGTGGTTTCGTAGGACAGGGCCGAGGAAACACCATATATTTT

V gene: TRBV4-1
CDR3 length: 17
D gene: .
clone size: once
J gene: TRBJ1-1
CDR3 protein: CASSQAPWRTAGAEAFF
CDR3 DNA: TGCGCCAGCAGCCAAGCACCATGGAGGACAGCGGGCGCTGAAGCTTTCTTT

V gene: TRBV7-9
CDR3 length: 14
D gene: .
clone size: .
J gene: TRBJ1-2
CDR3 protein: CASSQDPGEYGYTF
CDR3 DNA: TGTGCCAGCAGCCAAGATCCAGGGGAATATGGCTACACCTTC

V gene: TRBV5-5
CDR3 length: 14
D gene: .
clone size: .
J gene: TRBJ1-2
CDR3 protein: CASSPVGEFYGYTF
CDR3 DNA: TGTGCCAGCAGCCCGGTAGGGGAATTCTATGGCTACACCTTC

V gene: TRBV10-3
CDR3 length: 15
D gene: TRBD1
clone size: once
J gene: TRBJ2-7
CDR3 protein: CAISVPRGQSYEQYF
CDR3 DNA: TGTGCCATCAGTGTACCAAGGGGGCAATCCTACGAGCAGTACTTC

V gene: TRBV28
CDR3 length: 15
D gene: TRBD1
clone size: .
J gene: TRBJ1-3
CDR3 protein: CASSTGVRSGNTIYF
CDR3 DNA: TGTGCCAGTTCGACAGGGGTACGATCTGGAAACACCATATATTTT

V gene: TRBV5-1
CDR3 length: 16
D gene: .
clone size: once
J gene: TRBJ2-5
CDR3 protein: CASSLPIGGGQETQYF
CDR3 DNA: TGCGCCAGCAGCTTGCCGATTGGGGGAGGACAAGAGACCCAGTACTTC

V gene: TRBV2
CDR3 length: 13
D gene: .
clone size: .
J gene: TRBJ2-5
CDR3 protein: CASAFLEVRTQYF
CDR3 DNA: TGTGCCAGCGCGTTTCTGGAGGTTAGGACCCAGTACTTC

V gene: TRBV5-6
CDR3 length: 17
D gene: TRBD1
clone size: .
J gene: TRBJ2-7
CDR3 protein: CASSLRVQDRSKYEQYF
CDR3 DNA: TGTGCCAGCAGCTTGAGGGTCCAGGACAGGAGTAAATACGAGCAGTACTTC

V gene: TRBV6-5
CDR3 length: 16
D gene: .
clone size: .
J gene: TRBJ2-7
CDR3 protein: CASSYSRQVGSSEQYF
CDR3 DNA: TGTGCCAGCAGTTACTCGCGACAGGTGGGCAGCTCCGAGCAGTACTTC

V gene: TRBV4-1
CDR3 length: 17
D gene: TRBD2
clone size: .
J gene: TRBJ2-1
CDR3 protein: CASSQDIAGGVYNEQFF
CDR3 DNA: TGCGCCAGCAGCCAAGATATCGCGGGAGGAGTGTACAATGAGCAGTTCTTC

V gene: TRBV4-2
CDR3 length: 13
D gene: .
clone size: .
J gene: TRBJ2-7
CDR3 protein: CASSPGPGDEQYF
CDR3 DNA: TGTGCCAGCAGCCCAGGGCCGGGGGACGAGCAGTACTTC